These 2 T cell receptor beta chains were sequenced from one sample in a study of CD8+ T cells in alopecia areata (dated by TCRdb to the late 2010s). Libraries came from the immunoSEQ multiplex PCR assay. To provide template for TCR sequencing, every sample had RNA extracted and reverse transcribed into cDNA. The immuneACCESS repertoire file appears here via TCRdb, limited to in-frame rearrangements. These files lack a portion of the clones; in checked studies, under half of the deficit traces to unresolved V genes, and the cause of the others is not known. For this sample the table gives 130,000 or so clones, of which around 60% were detected only once. Around 5.7% of the sample goes to the ten largest clones. The time point label corresponds to: less than five weeks on oral tofacitinib. The sample's treatment or condition label is to be understood as: oral pan-JAK inhibitor, 5-10 mg twice daily.

The sample consisted of CD4+ T cells sorted from blood, taken at week 4, from a patient treated with tofacitinib. These receptors were obtained from a human donor with alopecia areata.

The chain employs TRBV15 and TRBJ2-3, with D hard to call. Trimming took 1 base from V and 6 from J, leaving 8 bases between them. Germline lookup yields CDR1 LNHNV and CDR2 YYDKDF (reference sequence). CDR3 length: 13 residues. CDR3 bases: TGTGCCACCAGCAGAGGGGCGATGGATACGCAGTATTTT. Translated: CATSRGAMDTQYF. The full variable domain, with the rest looked up from reference TRBV15 and TRBJ2-3, is DAMVIQNPRYQVTQFGKPVTLSCSQTLNHNVMYWYQQKSSQAPKLLFHYYDKDFNNEADTPDNFQSRRPNTSFCFLDIRSPGLGDTAMYLCATSRGAMDTQYFGPGTRLTVL.

This chain joins TRBV5-6 and TRBJ2-5; D possibly corresponds to TRBD1 (5 bases). Trimming cost V 1 base and J 0 bases, with 13 bases left between them. CDR1 is SGHDT and CDR2 is YYEEEE in the germline V gene. The CDR3 is 16 amino acids. The CDR3 sequence: CASSLFTGPNQETQYF. Written as DNA, the CDR3 is TGTGCCAGCAGCTTGTTCACAGGTCCCAACCAAGAGACCCAGTACTTC.